Each of the 23 T cell receptor beta chains below was sequenced from the same sample in a study of CD8 T cells in ankylosing spondylitis. Study outcomes and limitations: In ankylosing spondylitis blood, a motif of roughly 8 highly homologous TCR beta variants appeared characteristic.

For these receptors, no antigen is known. Each CDR3 protein is one row after TCRdb ran MiXCR on the 5' RACE reads. The table includes about 420,000 distinct CDR3 sequences, around 20% detected once. The sequencing input was blood, either unsorted or a sorted T cell fraction (not recorded which). These receptors were collected from a male donor with ankylosing spondylitis.

This clonotype has more than one count but fewer than ten. The chain uses TRBV5-1 and TRBJ1-1; 7 positions match TRBD1. This CDR3 is 15 amino acids long. V shed 4 bases and J 6 bases; nucleotides not matched to a gene: 12. CDR1 is SGHRS, CDR2 YFSETQ, per germline. CDR3 coding DNA: TGCGCCAGCAGCCCCGCCGGGACAGTAGTCGCTGAAGCTTTCTTT. It encodes CASSPAGTVVAEAFF.

The J gene is TRBJ2-2, the V gene TRBV4-3; D possibly corresponds to TRBD2 (5 bases). Germline CDR1 LGHNA, CDR2 YSLEER. This CDR3 is built from 16 residues. V lost 0 bases to trimming and J lost 1 base, with 9 bases between them. The CDR3 region is CASSQDRGGNTGELFF. DNA of the CDR3: TGCGCCAGCAGCCAAGATAGAGGAGGGAACACCGGGGAGCTGTTTTTT.

The chain recombines TRBV20-1 with TRBJ2-2; TRBD2 agrees at 9 bases. The CDR3 extends over 18 amino acids. The J segment lost 6 bases and the V segment lost 3 bases, leaving 17 bases of the junction unmatched. CDR1 is DFQATT, CDR2 SNEGSKA, per germline (reference sequence). The CDR3 nucleotides are TGCAGTGCTAGTGCCTTCACTCCGGGACTAGCCGGATCCGGGGAGCTGTTTTTT. Translating it yields CSASAFTPGLAGSGELFF.

The rearrangement links TRBV5-1 to TRBJ1-3, with no clear D. V was clipped by 4 bases and J by 0 bases, with 14 bases between them. This CDR3 comprises 16 residues. Germline V lookup: CDR1 SGHRS, CDR2 YFSETQ. The CDR3 region is CASSTAGVISGNTIYF. DNA of the CDR3: TGCGCCAGCAGCACCGCCGGGGTCATCTCTGGAAACACCATATATTTT.

There are a few counts of this clonotype. The gene calls are TRBV29-1 and TRBJ2-5; D gene ambiguous. The CDR3 has 13 amino acids. The V and J ends lost 7 bases and 3 bases respectively, with 15 bases between them. Germline lookup yields CDR1 SQVTM and CDR2 ANQGSEA. CDR3 DNA: TGCAGCGCGACCGAAGGACGAAAAGAGACCCAGTACTTC. Amino acids: CSATEGRKETQYF.

The genes are TRBV19 and TRBJ1-1, with D possibly matching TRBD1 (5 bases). The CDR3 extends over 14 amino acids. Germline CDR1 is LNHDA and CDR2 is SQIVND (reference sequence). Trimming stripped 8 bases from V and 5 bases from J, with 18 bases between. The CDR3 bases are TGTGCCAGTCTCAGACGTGGGAGACAGACTGAAGCTTTCTTT. Protein product: CASLRRGRQTEAFF.

The sample holds a few counts of this clonotype. The CDR3 nucleotides read TGTGCCAGCAGACTATCAGAGCCCTCACCCCTCCACTTT. Its translation is CASRLSEPSPLHF. The V gene is TRBV12-3 or TRBV12-4, the J gene TRBJ1-6; D is undetermined. V lost 6 bases and J lost 10, with 13 bases in between. The CDR3 has 13 amino acids.

This clonotype was found a few times. The chain carries TRBV7-9 and TRBJ1-2, with unresolved D. This CDR3 has 13 amino acids. The V end lost 1 base, the J end lost 8 bases, and 11 bases lay between the germline ends. Germline V gives CDR1 SEHNR, CDR2 FQNEAQ (reference sequence). The CDR3 reads CASSLEHLSGYTF. CDR3 nucleotides: TGTGCCAGCAGCTTAGAACATCTAAGCGGCTACACCTTC.

This rearrangement joins TRBV7-2 to TRBJ2-2, with D perhaps being TRBD1 or TRBD2 (5 bases each). Germline loops: CDR1 SGHTA, CDR2 FQGNSA. This CDR3 is 15 amino acids long. Trimming took 7 bases from V and 9 from J, leaving 21 bases between them. CDR3 amino acids: CASINGAGILRELFF. In DNA form, the CDR3 reads TGTGCCAGCATCAACGGGGCGGGCATCTTGAGGGAGCTGTTTTTT.

V gene TRBV7-2 combines with J gene TRBJ2-1, with a possible D match to TRBD2 (5 bases). Germline CDR1 SGHTA, CDR2 FQGNSA. CDR3 length equals 17 residues. V lost 1 base and J lost 5, with 18 bases in between. CDR3 sequence reads: CASSLERVTMRDNEQFF. CDR3 bases: TGTGCCAGCAGCTTAGAGCGCGTGACAATGAGGGACAATGAGCAGTTCTTC.

This clonotype was seen a handful of times. The V gene is TRBV30, the J gene TRBJ2-2, with 9 bases that match TRBD2. Looked up from germline, CDR1 is GTSNPN and CDR2 is SVGIG (reference sequence). V was pared by 3 bases and J by 7 bases, with 3 bases of the junction left unmatched. The CDR3 contains 13 residues. The CDR3 reads CAWRVAGDGELFF. DNA of the CDR3: TGTGCCTGGAGAGTAGCGGGAGACGGGGAGCTGTTTTTT.

This clonotype was recorded many times. The rearrangement joins TRBV6-1 to TRBJ2-2, with a weak D call TRBD2 (6 bases). This CDR3 region has 15 residues. The germline V gene has CDR1 MNHNS and CDR2 SASEGT. Trimming shortened V by 6 bases and J by 6 bases, and 17 bases separated the two germline ends. The CDR3 nucleotides read TGTGCCAGCAGGCACCGGGACTTCCAGGCCGGGGAGCTGTTTTTT. It yields the protein CASRHRDFQAGELFF.

The chain joins TRBV28 to TRBJ2-5; D is tentatively TRBD1 or TRBD2 (6 bases each). The CDR3 contains 12 residues. Trimming left V 6 bases short and J 4 bases short, with 9 bases between. Germline CDR1 is MDHEN and CDR2 is SYDVKM. CDR3 loop: CASRQGGETQYF. CDR3 in DNA: TGTGCCAGCAGACAGGGAGGAGAGACCCAGTACTTC. Together with reference TRBV28 and TRBJ2-5, the CDR3 gives the full variable domain: DVKVTQSSRYLVKRTGEKVFLECVQDMDHENMFWYRQDPGLGLRLIYFSYDVKMKEKGDIPEGYSVSREKKERFSLILESASTNQTSMYLCASRQGGETQYFGPGTRLLVL.

The chain joins TRBV29-1 to TRBJ2-7; TRBD1 matches 9 bases. The CDR3 totals 13 residues. In germline, CDR1 is SQVTM, CDR2 ANQGSEA. Losses at the gene ends were 4 bases for V and 3 bases for J; bases not matched to a gene: 4. The CDR3 bases are TGCAGCGTTGCGACAGGGGGAATCTACGAGCAGTACTTC. This encodes CSVATGGIYEQYF.

The chain links TRBV9 to TRBJ2-1, with D possibly being TRBD1 (6 bases). The V gene lost 4 bases and the J gene lost 1 base, with 15 bases spanning the gap. This CDR3 region has 16 residues. Germline V gene data show CDR1 as SGDLS and CDR2 as YYNGEE. CDR3 loop: CASSPRGRWSYNEQFF. As DNA, the CDR3 is TGTGCCAGCAGCCCCAGGGGCCGATGGTCCTACAATGAGCAGTTCTTC.

The CDR3 nucleotides read TGTGCCAGCGGGAGGTTCTACAATGAGCAGTTCTTC. Its translation: CASGRFYNEQFF. V and J are TRBV7-9 and TRBJ2-1, with D possibly matching TRBD2 (6 bases). V was shortened by 8 bases and J by 3 bases, with 8 bases between the two germline ends. The CDR3 length is 12 residues. Per germline, CDR1 SEHNR and CDR2 FQNEAQ (reference sequence).

The genes are TRBV29-1 and TRBJ1-2; a weak D match, TRBD1 (5 bases). Trimming took 7 bases from V and 1 from J, leaving 13 bases between them. The germline V gene encodes CDR1 SQVTM and CDR2 ANQGSEA. There are 13 residues in the CDR3. The CDR3 loop is CSAGTQDNYGYTF. CDR3 sequence (DNA): TGCAGCGCGGGGACGCAAGATAACTATGGCTACACCTTC.

The chain combines TRBV3-1 with TRBJ1-5; a weak D match, TRBD1 (6 bases). Trimming stripped 1 base from V and 7 bases from J, with 14 bases between. This CDR3 has 15 residues. CDR1 and CDR2 from the germline V gene are LGHDT and YNNKEL (reference sequence). The CDR3 reads CASSQGRGQTQPQHF. The DNA of the CDR3 is TGTGCCAGCAGCCAAGGTCGGGGGCAGACCCAGCCCCAGCATTTT.

This clonotype was detected ten times or more. This rearrangement joins TRBV5-1 to TRBJ2-1; perhaps TRBD1 as D (6 bases). Per the germline V gene, CDR1 is SGHRS and CDR2 is YFSETQ. Trimming left V 2 bases short and J 5 bases short, with 14 bases between. The CDR3 covers 15 residues. In DNA form, the CDR3 reads TGCGCCAGCAGCTTCGGGACACCCAGCAACAATGAGCAGTTCTTC. Translating gives CASSFGTPSNNEQFF.

The rearrangement links TRBV7-2 to TRBJ2-3; 7 nucleotides match TRBD2. Germline CDR1 reads SGHTA; CDR2 reads FQGNSA. J was trimmed by 6 bases and V by 5 bases; bases with no gene match: 11. The CDR3 runs 15 residues. CDR3 in DNA: TGTGCCAGCAGCCTCCGACGACTAGCTGCGGATACGCAGTATTTT. Translation gives CASSLRRLAADTQYF.

The chain employs TRBV20-1 and TRBJ2-2; TRBD2 matches 7 bases. Losses at the gene ends were 1 base for V and 6 bases for J; bases not matched to a gene: 8. The CDR3 runs to 15 residues. Germline V gives CDR1 DFQATT, CDR2 SNEGSKA (reference sequence). CDR3 in amino acids: CSARVPSGRPGELFF. The DNA for the CDR3 is TGCAGTGCTAGAGTTCCTAGCGGCCGACCCGGGGAGCTGTTTTTT.

This sequence joins TRBV20-1 and TRBJ2-3; D is unclear. The germline V gene encodes CDR1 DFQATT and CDR2 SNEGSKA (reference sequence). The V end was cut by 4 bases, the J end by 2 bases, with 4 bases between. The CDR3 has 11 amino acids. CDR3 sequence: CSAIFTDTQYF. DNA for the CDR3: TGCAGTGCTATATTCACAGATACGCAGTATTTT.

The chain combines TRBV10-3 with TRBJ2-3; 7 bases map to TRBD2. This CDR3 region has 14 residues. CDR1 and CDR2 from the germline V gene are ENHRY and SYGVKD. V shed 7 bases, J shed 3 bases, and the junction held 7 bases outside the gene matches. CDR3 in amino acids: CAIMAAGWTDTQYF. The CDR3 DNA follows: TGTGCCATCATGGCAGCGGGATGGACAGATACGCAGTATTTT.